This T cell receptor beta chain was sequenced in a study of T cells in Graves' hyperthyroidism and ophthalmopathy. About the research overall: Once the initial diagnosis was made, peripheral blood was obtained before any treatment.

TCR beta CDR3 region amplification was performed from RNA transcripts. HTBI primers were used for first-round RT-PCR of the TCR CDR3. TCRdb analysed the multiplex PCR reads with MiXCR anew, one entry per CDR3 protein. The sample contains about 290,000 distinct CDR3 sequences, 16% of which appear only once. The study, taken as a whole, reports: In blood, most of the thyroid clonotypes expanded above 0.001 were also present. Researchers report that a 13 V-J model separated ophthalmopathy from stable hyperthyroidism.

The V gene's germline CDR1 is LGHNA and CDR2 YNFKEQ. The CDR3 extends over 18 amino acids. J gave up 0 bases and V 0 bases, and 8 bases lay outside the gene matches. Of note for this clonotype: The antigen is unknown.

Diagnosis rested on symptoms, serum thyroxine and TRAb, thyroid ultrasound, and orbital computed tomography. This receptor was obtained from a man aged 30 to 45 with Graves' hyperthyroidism. This chain connects TRBV4-2 to TRBJ2-7; 10 bases agree with TRBD2. The sequenced sample was blood. CDR3 sequence: CASSQEVPASGGSYEQYF. The CDR3 DNA reads as TGTGCCAGCAGCCAAGAGGTCCCGGCTAGCGGGGGCTCCTACGAGCAGTACTTC.